The rows below give T cell receptor beta chains drawn from one sample of a study of vaccination effects on CD4 cells after COVID-19. Data came from immunoSEQ multiplex PCR; TCRdb stores just in-frame clones and leaves some out. The sample includes about 41,000 clones, around 68% of them seen just once. No antigen has been identified for these receptors. The specimen comprised CD4+ T cells from PBMCs cultured with HCoV-OC43 spike peptides, sampled before COVID-19 vaccination. The receptors shown here come from a human donor who received a COVID-19 vaccine. Both conserved end residues are part of each CDR3. Each record gives: clone size, D gene, J gene, V gene, CDR3 protein, CDR3 DNA. D genes are given only for firm matches. Expanded clones get a size class; other rows say once, few or many, or leave the size out.

clone size: NA
D gene: NA
J gene: TRBJ1-4
V gene: TRBV18
CDR3 protein: CASSPAVTTNEKLFF
CDR3 DNA: TGTGCCAGCTCACCAGCGGTAACAACTAATGAAAAACTGTTTTTT

clone size: NA
D gene: NA
J gene: TRBJ1-6
V gene: TRBV7-2
CDR3 protein: CASSRGGGSLHF
CDR3 DNA: TGTGCCAGCAGCCGGGGGGGCGGTTCCCTCCACTTT

clone size: NA
D gene: NA
J gene: TRBJ2-5
V gene: TRBV7-9
CDR3 protein: CASSLARGGEETQYF
CDR3 DNA: TGTGCCAGCAGCTTAGCACGTGGCGGGGAAGAGACCCAGTACTTC

clone size: few
D gene: NA
J gene: TRBJ1-1
V gene: TRBV7-9
CDR3 protein: CASSFSRTGSNTEAFF
CDR3 DNA: TGTGCCAGCAGCTTTAGCCGAACAGGGTCAAACACTGAAGCTTTCTTT

clone size: NA
D gene: TRBD2
J gene: TRBJ2-4
V gene: TRBV5-4
CDR3 protein: CASSVAGGKNIQYF
CDR3 DNA: TGTGCCAGCAGCGTAGCGGGAGGCAAAAACATTCAGTACTTC

clone size: NA
D gene: NA
J gene: TRBJ1-3
V gene: TRBV7-2
CDR3 protein: CASSQNSGNTIYF
CDR3 DNA: TGTGCCAGCAGCCAGAACTCTGGAAACACCATATATTTT

clone size: NA
D gene: NA
J gene: TRBJ1-3
V gene: TRBV13
CDR3 protein: CASSLSGRVPGAGNTIYF
CDR3 DNA: TGTGCCAGCAGCTTATCAGGGCGGGTTCCTGGGGCTGGAAACACCATATATTTT

clone size: NA
D gene: NA
J gene: TRBJ1-1
V gene: TRBV6-5
CDR3 protein: CASSQQGSTEAFF
CDR3 DNA: TGTGCCAGCAGTCAACAGGGCTCCACTGAAGCTTTCTTT

clone size: once
D gene: TRBD1
J gene: TRBJ1-1
V gene: TRBV6-1
CDR3 protein: CASSEHYRGGTEAFF
CDR3 DNA: TGTGCCAGCAGTGAACACTACAGGGGAGGGACTGAAGCTTTCTTT

clone size: NA
D gene: TRBD1
J gene: TRBJ1-5
V gene: TRBV18
CDR3 protein: CASSPRQGAYQPQHF
CDR3 DNA: TGTGCCAGCTCACCAAGACAGGGGGCATATCAGCCCCAGCATTTT

clone size: NA
D gene: NA
J gene: TRBJ1-1
V gene: TRBV5-1
CDR3 protein: CASSPGENTEAFF
CDR3 DNA: TGCGCCAGCAGCCCGGGTGAGAACACTGAAGCTTTCTTT

clone size: once
D gene: TRBD1
J gene: TRBJ1-2
V gene: TRBV12-5
CDR3 protein: CASGGQGDQGYTF
CDR3 DNA: TGTGCTAGTGGGGGACAGGGGGATCAGGGCTACACCTTC

clone size: NA
D gene: NA
J gene: TRBJ2-3
V gene: TRBV7-2
CDR3 protein: CASSPMTRGYGDTQYF
CDR3 DNA: TGTGCCAGCAGCCCGATGACTAGAGGGTACGGAGATACGCAGTATTTT

clone size: NA
D gene: TRBD1
J gene: TRBJ2-5
V gene: TRBV19
CDR3 protein: CASSIEGTGGQTQYF
CDR3 DNA: TGTGCCAGTAGTATCGAAGGGACAGGGGGCCAGACCCAGTACTTC

clone size: few
D gene: NA
J gene: TRBJ1-5
V gene: TRBV28
CDR3 protein: CASSLPNQPQHF
CDR3 DNA: TGTGCCAGCAGTTTACCGAATCAGCCCCAGCATTTT

clone size: NA
D gene: TRBD1
J gene: TRBJ2-7
V gene: TRBV5-1
CDR3 protein: CASSPRTGGPSYEQYF
CDR3 DNA: TGCGCCAGCAGCCCCCGGACAGGGGGCCCTTCCTACGAGCAGTACTTC

clone size: NA
D gene: TRBD1
J gene: TRBJ1-1
V gene: TRBV7-3
CDR3 protein: CASSFSGQGIPFF
CDR3 DNA: TGTGCCAGCAGCTTTTCTGGACAGGGCATACCTTTCTTT

clone size: NA
D gene: TRBD1
J gene: TRBJ1-2
V gene: TRBV5-4
CDR3 protein: CASSLFSGGQGARGYTF
CDR3 DNA: TGTGCCAGCAGCTTGTTTTCTGGGGGACAGGGGGCCCGGGGCTACACCTTC

clone size: few
D gene: TRBD1
J gene: TRBJ1-6
V gene: TRBV14
CDR3 protein: CASSQVRAGGSPLHF
CDR3 DNA: TGTGCCAGCAGCCAAGTCCGAGCAGGGGGATCACCCCTCCACTTT

clone size: NA
D gene: NA
J gene: TRBJ2-2
V gene: TRBV19
CDR3 protein: CASSIYRPNTGELFF
CDR3 DNA: TGTGCCAGTAGTATATACAGGCCGAACACCGGGGAGCTGTTTTTT

clone size: NA
D gene: NA
J gene: TRBJ1-2
V gene: TRBV6-5
CDR3 protein: CASIRAANYGYTF
CDR3 DNA: TGTGCCAGCATAAGGGCAGCTAACTATGGCTACACCTTC

clone size: NA
D gene: TRBD1
J gene: TRBJ1-2
V gene: TRBV2
CDR3 protein: CATGQGETYGYTF
CDR3 DNA: TGTGCCACCGGACAGGGAGAAACCTATGGCTACACCTTC

clone size: NA
D gene: NA
J gene: TRBJ1-4
V gene: TRBV5-1
CDR3 protein: CASRRSLGGTNEKLFF
CDR3 DNA: TGCGCCAGCAGACGGTCCTTGGGGGGGACTAATGAAAAACTGTTTTTT

clone size: NA
D gene: NA
J gene: TRBJ1-1
V gene: TRBV7-9
CDR3 protein: CASSLEQGGTEAFF
CDR3 DNA: TGTGCCAGCAGCTTAGAACAGGGCGGCACTGAAGCTTTCTTT

clone size: NA
D gene: NA
J gene: TRBJ2-5
V gene: TRBV3-1/TRBV3-2
CDR3 protein: CASSQAGTSKENQYF
CDR3 DNA: TGTGCCAGCAGCCAAGCCGGGACTTCCAAAGAGAACCAGTACTTC

clone size: NA
D gene: TRBD2
J gene: TRBJ2-4
V gene: TRBV4-2
CDR3 protein: CASSHAGTSGLAKNIQYF
CDR3 DNA: TGTGCCAGCAGCCATGCCGGGACTAGCGGGTTAGCCAAAAACATTCAGTACTTC

clone size: few
D gene: NA
J gene: TRBJ1-3
V gene: TRBV10-3
CDR3 protein: CAISDRGRSGNTIYF
CDR3 DNA: TGTGCCATCAGTGACAGGGGCCGATCTGGAAACACCATATATTTT